The present entry profiles one T cell receptor beta chain with its context. This sample is drawn from a study of T cell changes during pregnancy in multiple sclerosis. Data came from immunoSEQ multiplex PCR; TCRdb stores just in-frame clones and leaves some out. Seen here are tens of thousands of clones, 90% to 95% observed once, and the top ten hold around 0.75%. Germline CDR1 reads MNHNS; CDR2 reads SASEGT. Trimming took off 1 base at V and 4 bases at J, with 8 bases between the two ends. The length of the CDR3 is 13 residues. The receptor was derived from a female donor in good health, enrolled as a control in a pregnancy study. The sequences come from peripheral blood, collected in the third trimester of pregnancy. V gene TRBV6-1 combines with J gene TRBJ2-7; D is uncertain. CDR3 loop: CASSEGTVYEQYF. The CDR3 coding sequence is TGTGCCAGCAGTGAAGGTACAGTGTACGAGCAGTACTTC.